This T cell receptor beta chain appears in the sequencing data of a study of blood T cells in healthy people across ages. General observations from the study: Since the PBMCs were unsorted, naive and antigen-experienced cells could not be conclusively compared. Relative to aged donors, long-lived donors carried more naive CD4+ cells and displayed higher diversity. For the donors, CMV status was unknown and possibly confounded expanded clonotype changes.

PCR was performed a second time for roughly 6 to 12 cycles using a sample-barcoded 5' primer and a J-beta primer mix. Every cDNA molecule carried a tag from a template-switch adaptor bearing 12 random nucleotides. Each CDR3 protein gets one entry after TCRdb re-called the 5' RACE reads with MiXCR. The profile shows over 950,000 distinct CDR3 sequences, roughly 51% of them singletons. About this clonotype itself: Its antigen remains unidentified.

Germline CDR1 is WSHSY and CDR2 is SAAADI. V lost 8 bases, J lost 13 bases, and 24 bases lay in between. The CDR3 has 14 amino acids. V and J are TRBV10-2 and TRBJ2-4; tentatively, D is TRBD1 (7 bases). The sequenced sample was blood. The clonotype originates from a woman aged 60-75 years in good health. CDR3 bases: TGCGCCAGCCAGGGGGAATACAGGGGCGGGGAGCAGTACTTC. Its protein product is CASQGEYRGGEQYF.